This T cell receptor beta chain was obtained from a study of breast tumors, draining lymph nodes, adjacent tissues. TCRdb independently ran MiXCR on the multiplex PCR reads; one entry per CDR3 protein. The sample has about 170,000 distinct CDR3 sequences; 33% are singletons. There are 16 residues in the CDR3. The germline CDR1 and CDR2 sequences are MDHEN and SYDVKM. Trimming cost V 3 bases and J 5 bases, with 17 bases left between them. General study points: Luminal-like breast cancer showed significantly higher tumor–nontumor repertoire similarity than basal-like. Tumor T cell lymph node origin was a supported hypothesis, not proven. Compared with lymph nodes, tumors were less diverse; compared with nontumor tissue, more. Findings are consistent with lymph node origin and intratumoral expansion of most tumor T cells.

With respect to this clonotype: Antigen specificity is unknown.

Samples came from axillary lymph nodes draining the breast cancer. Source material: axillary lymph node tissue. This clonotype originated in a female donor with breast cancer. Some clones in this sample may be carry-over from other donors' samples. V is TRBV28 and J is TRBJ1-5, with D maybe TRBD1 (6 bases). The CDR3: CASSFFAPRGDQPQHF. CDR3 nucleotides: TGTGCCAGCAGTTTTTTCGCACCAAGGGGGGATCAGCCCCAGCATTTT.